The present entry profiles one T cell receptor beta chain with its context. Sequencing was performed with immunoSEQ multiplex PCR; in TCRdb, only in-frame clones are kept and a portion is missing. The data hold about 16,000 clones, with about 92% observed a single time. Eligibility required adulthood, ileal or ileocolonic Crohn's disease and indicated ileocolonic resection. This specimen belongs to a study of T cell repertoires in ileal Crohn's disease. The V end lost 1 base, the J end lost 3 bases, and 14 bases lay between the germline ends. There are 16 residues in the CDR3. CDR1 SGHAT and CDR2 FQNNGV come from the germline V gene.

Sequenced material: ileal tissue. The chain has TRBV11-2 and TRBJ2-3; D is ambiguous. The clonotype was recovered from an adult with Crohn's disease. CDR3 bases: TGTGCCAGCAGCTTAGCTCACCCCCTAACTACAGATACGCAGTATTTT. This gives the protein CASSLAHPLTTDTQYF.